What follows are 14 T cell receptor beta chains derived from one specimen sequenced in a study of human versus mouse CDR3 diversity and MHC coevolution. Profiled with immunoSEQ multiplex PCR; TCRdb holds only in-frame clones, not every one. The sample records tens of thousands of clones, about 93% being singletons. Material: naive CD4+ T cells from blood. Subset specified: CD45RO-negative CD62L-positive naive CD4 T cells. The receptors come from a person between 30 and 69 years old in good health.

This chain connects TRBV5-4 to TRBJ2-7; D ambiguous. V dropped 2 bases and J dropped 1 base, with 10 bases sitting between them. Per the germline V gene, CDR1 is SGHNT and CDR2 is YYREEE (reference sequence). CDR3 length equals 14 residues. The CDR3 bases are TGTGCCAGCAGCTTTGGCGCGGCATCCTACGAGCAGTACTTC. This gives the protein CASSFGAASYEQYF.

The CDR3 loop is CASSFAGLAGRYEQYF. DNA of the CDR3: TGTGCCAGCAGTTTCGCCGGACTAGCGGGGCGCTACGAGCAGTACTTC. The V gene is TRBV6-5, the J gene TRBJ2-7; 12 bases are a match to TRBD2. V dropped 4 bases and J dropped 3; count of bases not matched to a gene: 7. CDR1 is MNHEY and CDR2 is SVGAGI in the germline V gene. The CDR3 is 16 residues long.

The rearrangement joins TRBV5-1 to TRBJ1-2, with 9 bases fitting TRBD1. Germline CDR1 reads SGHRS; CDR2 reads YFSETQ. The ends lost 3 bases at V and 5 bases at J; junction bases unmatched: 11. CDR3 length: 16 amino acids. The CDR3 region is CASSSLTTGGFYGYTF. The CDR3 nucleotides are TGCGCCAGCAGCTCGCTTACGACAGGGGGTTTTTATGGCTACACCTTC.

This clone was counted between two and nine times. CDR3 bases: TGTGCCAGCAGAACGACAGACTTAGTGAGCGAGCAGTACTTC. It codes for CASRTTDLVSEQYF. The J gene is TRBJ2-5, the V gene TRBV25-1, with D tentatively TRBD1 (5 bases). The DNA end favors TRBJ2-7, so the J call may be wrong. Germline V gene sequence: CDR1 MGHDK, CDR2 SYGVNS. This CDR3 region has 14 residues.

The chain links TRBV6-6 to TRBJ2-1; TRBD2 agrees at 13 bases. Germline V gives CDR1 MNHNY, CDR2 SVGAGI (reference sequence). V lost 1 base and J lost 8; bases outside the gene matches: 2. The CDR3 totals 15 residues. The CDR3 bases are TGTGCCAGCAGTTACTTCGGACTAGCGGGGGATGAGCAGTTCTTC. Protein: CASSYFGLAGDEQFF.

The chain employs TRBV19 and TRBJ2-2; the match to TRBD2 covers 9 bases. Per the germline V gene, CDR1 is LNHDA and CDR2 is SQIVND (reference sequence). Unmatched junction bases numbered 7, after V lost 6 bases and J lost 8 bases. The CDR3 is made up of 14 amino acids. CDR3 sequence: CASRVTSGTGELFF. The CDR3 DNA follows: TGTGCCAGTAGAGTGACTAGCGGTACGGGGGAGCTGTTTTTT.

The chain uses TRBV6-1 and TRBJ2-7, with TRBD2 identical over 11 bases. CDR3 length equals 14 residues. Per the germline V gene, CDR1 is MNHNS and CDR2 is SASEGT. V shed 10 bases and J 7 bases; nucleotides not matched to a gene: 12. The CDR3 is CATNRGTSGSEQYF. The CDR3 DNA sequence: TGTGCCACGAACCGCGGGACTAGCGGTTCGGAGCAGTACTTC.

The count of this clone is one. The V call is TRBV5-1, the J call TRBJ1-2; D is unresolved. The CDR3 contains 14 residues. CDR1 is SGHRS and CDR2 is YFSETQ in the germline V gene. Trimming removed 0 bases at V and 2 bases at J, with 8 bases between. This chain's CDR3 is CASSLAPGNYGYTF. CDR3 nucleotide sequence: TGCGCCAGCAGCTTGGCTCCGGGGAACTATGGCTACACCTTC. The variable domain in full, completed from reference TRBV5-1 and TRBJ1-2, reads KAGVTQTPRYLIKTRGQQVTLSCSPISGHRSVSWYQQTPGQGLQFLFEYFSETQRNKGNFPGRFSGRQFSNSRSEMNVSTLELGDSALYLCASSLAPGNYGYTFGSGTRLTVV.

V gene TRBV5-5 combines with J gene TRBJ1-2; 8 bases are shared with TRBD1. CDR1 is SGHKS and CDR2 is YYEKEE in the germline V gene (reference sequence). The CDR3 runs 14 residues. V shed 4 bases, J shed 4 bases, and the junction held 6 bases outside the gene matches. CDR3 bases: TGTGCCAGCAGCGCGGGACAGGCTATCTATGGCTACACCTTC. Translated: CASSAGQAIYGYTF.

CDR3: CASSSTSGGRYEQYF. As DNA, the CDR3 is TGTGCCAGCAGTTCGACTAGCGGGGGAAGGTACGAGCAGTACTTC. The chain carries TRBV6-5 and TRBJ2-7, with TRBD2 matching over 12 bases. The CDR3 consists of 15 residues. Germline values: CDR1 MNHEY, CDR2 SVGAGI. The V and J ends lost 4 bases and 4 bases, in that order; junction bases with no gene match: 5.

The sample holds one count of this clone. J is TRBJ1-1 and V is TRBV19; 8 positions agree with TRBD1. With 5 bases clipped from V and 4 bases from J, the junction kept 3 bases outside the gene matches. This CDR3 has 13 amino acids. From germline, CDR1 is LNHDA and CDR2 SQIVND (reference sequence). The CDR3 DNA sequence: TGTGCCAGTAGTTCGGACAGGGCCACTGAAGCTTTCTTT. This sequence encodes CASSSDRATEAFF.

The rearrangement links TRBV7-2 to TRBJ1-5; 8 positions agree with TRBD1. Trimming at V came to 5 bases and at J to 8 bases, leaving 17 bases not matched to a gene. This CDR3 has 17 residues. The germline gives CDR1 SGHTA, CDR2 FQGNSA. Written as DNA, the CDR3 is TGTGCCAGCAGCCCGCGACAGGGGCCGGGCTCATCAGAGCCCCAGCATTTT. This encodes CASSPRQGPGSSEPQHF.

The table lists this clone with a few counts. This sequence joins TRBV4-3 and TRBJ1-3; a possible D gene is TRBD1 (6 bases). Germline CDR1 LGHNA, CDR2 YSLEER. The CDR3 totals 14 residues. V was pared by 2 bases and J by 4 bases, with 9 bases between. The CDR3: CASSQQGGGNTIYF. CDR3 coding DNA: TGCGCCAGCAGCCAACAAGGGGGAGGAAACACCATATATTTT.

The chain couples TRBV11-3 to TRBJ2-1, with TRBD2 as a possible D gene (6 bases). CDR3 length equals 16 residues. V dropped 0 bases and J dropped 7 bases, with 16 bases sitting between them. In germline, CDR1 is SGHNT, CDR2 YENEEA. The CDR3 spells CASSLEVAGIRNEQFF. The CDR3 nucleotides read TGTGCCAGCAGCTTAGAAGTGGCGGGGATCCGGAATGAGCAGTTCTTC.